Listed here are 20 T cell receptor beta chains from one sample, sequenced in a study of cytomegalovirus exposure and HLA in healthy donors. Researchers ran the PCR with 60 Vbeta and 13 Jbeta primers. The data were produced by immunoSEQ multiplex PCR, yet TCRdb's version contains in-frame clones alone and is incomplete. The table shows 130,000 or so clones, with more than 65% occurring only once. The sample comprised PBMCs. Receptors were obtained from a woman younger than 30 in good health and CMV-seronegative.

J is TRBJ2-3 and V is TRBV4-2, with 8 bases lining up with TRBD2. Germline assignment: CDR1 LGHNA and CDR2 YNFKEQ. Losses at the gene ends were 0 bases for V and 1 base for J; bases not matched to a gene: 3. The CDR3 is 16 residues long. The CDR3 sequence is CASSQEWRGGTDTQYF. In DNA, the CDR3 is TGTGCCAGCAGCCAAGAATGGCGGGGGGGCACAGATACGCAGTATTTT.

The chain carries TRBV27 and TRBJ1-2, with TRBD1 matching over 8 bases. The junction had 9 bases not matched to a gene; V was cut back by 5 bases and J by 4 bases. Germline values: CDR1 MNHEY, CDR2 SMNVEV (reference sequence). This CDR3 has 15 amino acids. The chain's CDR3 is CASSLNRGGVYGYTF. Written as DNA, the CDR3 is TGTGCCAGCAGTCTGAACAGGGGGGGAGTCTATGGCTACACCTTC.

The chain carries TRBV30 and TRBJ2-4, with TRBD2 matching over 7 bases. CDR3 size: 12 residues. V trimming: 2 bases; J trimming: 8 bases; junction bases outside the gene matches: 3. Germline assignment: CDR1 GTSNPN and CDR2 SVGIG (reference sequence). As DNA, the CDR3 is TGTGCCTGGAGTATGGGAGGGGACATTCAGTACTTC. This codes for CAWSMGGDIQYF.

The J gene is TRBJ2-6, the V gene TRBV19, with a weak D call TRBD2 (5 bases). This CDR3 has 16 amino acids. V lost 3 bases and J lost 3, with 12 bases in between. Germline V gene data show CDR1 as LNHDA and CDR2 as SQIVND (reference sequence). The CDR3 DNA sequence: TGTGCCAGTAGTATCCTCGGGGTCGGTGGGGCCAACGTCCTGACTTTC. Translated: CASSILGVGGANVLTF.

The chain links TRBV2 to TRBJ2-1; 8 bases are shared with TRBD2. This CDR3 spans 13 amino acids. V was clipped by 5 bases and J by 8 bases; unmatched bases: 5. Germline CDR1 and CDR2: SNHLY and FYNNEI. This chain's CDR3 is CASSSGSRDEQFF. In DNA form, the CDR3 reads TGTGCCAGCAGTAGCGGGAGTCGGGATGAGCAGTTCTTC.

This clone was counted a single time. The V call is TRBV5-6, the J call TRBJ1-4, with D unresolved. V gave up 4 bases and J gave up 5 bases, with 9 bases separating them. The CDR3 spans 13 residues. The V gene's germline CDR1 is SGHDT and CDR2 YYEEEE. CDR3 nucleotides: TGTGCCAGCAGCGGCAGAAGAAATGAAAAACTGTTTTTT. It encodes CASSGRRNEKLFF.

V and J are TRBV4-3 and TRBJ1-1; no clear D gene. Trimming cost V 1 base and J 3 bases, with 9 bases left between them. CDR3 length equals 14 residues. Germline CDR1 reads LGHNA; CDR2 reads YSLEER. This CDR3 is CASSQGHTHTEAFF. CDR3 in DNA: TGCGCCAGCAGCCAAGGGCACACCCACACTGAAGCTTTCTTT.

The V call is TRBV4-1, the J call TRBJ1-1; TRBD1 agrees at 10 bases. The CDR3 covers 15 residues. Germline CDR1 reads MGHRA; CDR2 reads YSYEKL. Trimming at V came to 3 bases and at J to 1 base, leaving 2 bases not matched to a gene. The CDR3 loop reads CASSHRQGANTEAFF. As DNA, the CDR3 is TGCGCCAGCAGCCACAGACAGGGGGCGAACACTGAAGCTTTCTTT.

This chain connects TRBV18 to TRBJ1-1; a weak D match, TRBD1 (6 bases). CDR1 and CDR2 from the germline V gene are KGHSH and LQKENI. V was shortened by 6 bases and J by 0 bases, with 11 bases between the two germline ends. There are 14 residues in the CDR3. The CDR3 bases are TGTGCCAGCTCCGAACAGGGATTGAACACTGAAGCTTTCTTT. As protein: CASSEQGLNTEAFF. The full variable domain, its missing parts supplied by reference TRBV18 and TRBJ1-1, is NAGVMQNPRHLVRRRGQEARLRCSPMKGHSHVYWYRQLPEEGLKFMVYLQKENIIDESGMPKERFSAEFPKEGPSILRIQQVVRGDSAAYFCASSEQGLNTEAFFGQGTRLTVV.

The chain carries TRBV5-5 and TRBJ1-1, with D possibly TRBD1 on 6 matching bases. CDR1 and CDR2 from the germline V gene are SGHKS and YYEKEE (reference sequence). The V and J ends lost 4 bases and 4 bases respectively, with 14 bases between them. CDR3 size: 14 residues. CDR3 DNA sequence: TGTGCCAGCAGCGGAACAGGGATAGGCACTGAAGCTTTCTTT. Its translation is CASSGTGIGTEAFF.

This sequence joins TRBV27 and TRBJ1-1; 8 bases are shared with TRBD1. The CDR3 contains 14 residues. In germline, CDR1 is MNHEY, CDR2 SMNVEV (reference sequence). V dropped 5 bases and J dropped 4; count of bases not matched to a gene: 6. The CDR3 spells CASSGMDRATEAFF. CDR3 nucleotide sequence: TGTGCCAGCAGTGGGATGGACAGGGCCACTGAAGCTTTCTTT.

This rearrangement joins TRBV25-1 to TRBJ1-1; 10 bases are shared with TRBD1. The CDR3 covers 15 residues. CDR1 and CDR2 (germline): MGHDK, SYGVNS. Trimming took 2 bases from V and 4 from J; bases not matched to a gene: 4. CDR3 sequence (DNA): TGTGCCAGCAGTGAAGGGACAGGGGTGCGCACTGAAGCTTTCTTT. Translated, it gives CASSEGTGVRTEAFF.

This clone has just a few counts. This chain connects TRBV6-1 to TRBJ1-5; 7 bases align to TRBD1. Losses at the gene ends were 7 bases for V and 3 bases for J; bases not matched to a gene: 6. The CDR3 contains 14 residues. From germline, CDR1 is MNHNS and CDR2 SASEGT. CDR3 DNA: TGTGCCAGCACGACAGGGTCGATCAATCAGCCCCAGCATTTT. It translates to CASTTGSINQPQHF.

This clone has just one count. V is TRBV18 and J is TRBJ2-5; D might be TRBD2 (6 bases). CDR1 and CDR2 from the germline V gene are KGHSH and LQKENI. The length of the CDR3 is 12 residues. Trimming took 1 base from V and 11 from J, leaving 11 bases between them. The CDR3 sequence: CASSPLVEGQYF. CDR3 nucleotide sequence: TGTGCCAGCTCACCACTTGTGGAGGGGCAGTACTTC.

The rearrangement uses TRBV5-4 and TRBJ1-1; no clear D gene. Germline V CDR1 and CDR2: SGHNT, YYREEE (reference sequence). CDR3 length: 14 amino acids. The V and J ends lost 0 bases and 3 bases respectively, with 9 bases between them. As DNA, the CDR3 is TGTGCCAGCAGCTTGGGAGGGCGGGACACTGAAGCTTTCTTT. Encoded protein: CASSLGGRDTEAFF.

The V and J genes are TRBV7-8 and TRBJ2-1; 14 bases fit TRBD2. Trimming cost V 5 bases and J 1 base; bases outside gene matches: 10. The germline gives CDR1 SGHVS, CDR2 FQNEAQ. The CDR3 has 19 amino acids. The CDR3 region is CASSVGLAGGGKSYNEQFF. The CDR3, as DNA: TGTGCCAGCAGCGTTGGACTAGCGGGAGGTGGAAAGTCCTACAATGAGCAGTTCTTC.

On this clone: Other DNA sequences in the same sample also yield this CDR3. The chain couples TRBV27 to TRBJ1-2; D gene unclear. The V end was cut by 3 bases, the J end by 2 bases, with 7 bases between. Germline lookup yields CDR1 MNHEY and CDR2 SMNVEV (reference sequence). This CDR3 has 13 amino acids. The CDR3 spells CASSLRANYGYTF. CDR3 coding DNA: TGTGCCAGCAGTTTGAGGGCCAACTATGGCTACACCTTC.

The genes are TRBV5-1 and TRBJ2-1, with D perhaps TRBD2 (5 bases). There are 15 residues in the CDR3. Germline V gene data show CDR1 as SGHRS and CDR2 as YFSETQ. V lost 4 bases, J lost 5 bases, and 16 bases lay in between. The CDR3 is CASSPLLGENNEQFF. The DNA for the CDR3 is TGCGCCAGCAGCCCCCTTTTGGGAGAGAACAATGAGCAGTTCTTC.

This clone was observed a few times. This rearrangement joins TRBV12-5 to TRBJ1-1; D unclear. Germline V lookup: CDR1 LGHNT, CDR2 FRNRAP. Trimming took 6 bases from V and 1 from J, leaving 9 bases between them. This CDR3 comprises 13 residues. The CDR3 is CASGPGGNTEAFF. The DNA of the CDR3 is TGTGCTAGTGGACCTGGAGGGAACACTGAAGCTTTCTTT. The full variable domain, in which reference TRBV12-5 and TRBJ1-1 provide the parts outside the CDR3, is DARVTQTPRHKVTEMGQEVTMRCQPILGHNTVFWYRQTMMQGLELLAYFRNRAPLDDSGMPKDRFSAEMPDATLATLKIQPSEPRDSAVYFCASGPGGNTEAFFGQGTRLTVV.

The genes are TRBV4-3 and TRBJ1-1, with 7 bases identical to TRBD1. The CDR3 spans 15 residues. Unmatched junction bases numbered 8, after V lost 4 bases and J lost 3 bases. CDR1 and CDR2 from the germline V gene are LGHNA and YSLEER. The CDR3 coding sequence is TGCGCCAGCAGCCCCGAGGGGACAGATTACACTGAAGCTTTCTTT. Translated: CASSPEGTDYTEAFF.